This T cell receptor (beta chain) was documented in a study of blood T cell repertoires in COVID-19. About the research overall: Researchers got acute and convalescent COVID-19 samples from the United States, Italy and Spain.

Authors' methods: Estimated nucleated cell counts came from reference gene primer amplification. Sequenced by immunoSEQ multiplex PCR; TCRdb stores in-frame clones only, minus some. That table supplies the V and J calls and clone size; D and trimming were determined from the DNA. Among 250,000 to 350,000 clones, 88% were seen once, and the ten largest hold 0.75% to 1%. From germline, CDR1 is SGHVS and CDR2 FQNEAQ. V gave up 5 bases and J gave up 7 bases; unmatched junction bases: 13. The CDR3 extends over 17 amino acids. The sequence came from a woman aged 30 to 39 who had recovered from COVID-19. The V call is TRBV7-8, the J call TRBJ1-6; 8 nucleotides match TRBD1. The sample was PBMCs or T cells enriched from blood (not recorded which). CDR3 protein: CASSRGGTGSPNSPLHF. The CDR3 nucleotides read TGTGCCAGCAGCCGAGGAGGGACAGGTTCCCCGAATTCACCCCTCCACTTT.